The 16 T cell receptor beta chains below come from one sample, sequenced in a study of blood T cell repertoires in COVID-19. The data were produced by immunoSEQ multiplex PCR, yet TCRdb's version contains in-frame clones alone and is incomplete. The sample yields 300,000 to 350,000 clones, 90% seen once. The sequenced sample was PBMCs or T cells enriched from blood (not recorded which). Receptors were obtained from a woman aged 30 to 39 who had been exposed to COVID-19.

The V call is TRBV7-8, the J call TRBJ1-1; D gene ambiguous. Germline V gives CDR1 SGHVS, CDR2 FQNEAQ. Trimming left V 3 bases short and J 0 bases short, with 5 bases between. The CDR3 length is 13 residues. This CDR3 is CASSLLMNTEAFF. The DNA of the CDR3 is TGTGCCAGCAGCTTGTTAATGAACACTGAAGCTTTCTTT.

This chain joins TRBV3-1 (or the pseudogene TRBV3-2) and TRBJ2-7, with D maybe TRBD2 (6 bases). Germline V gene lookup returns CDR1 LGHDT and CDR2 YNNKEL (reference sequence). This CDR3 is built from 11 residues. V lost 5 bases and J lost 6, with 8 bases in between. The CDR3 DNA is TGTGCCAGCAGCTTGCGGGGCGAGCAGTACTTC. This codes for CASSLRGEQYF.

The chain uses TRBV5-4 and TRBJ2-7; 14 positions agree with TRBD2. The V and J ends lost 2 bases and 4 bases, in that order; junction bases with no gene match: 2. The CDR3 sequence is 15 residues long. CDR1 is SGHNT and CDR2 is YYREEE in the germline V gene (reference sequence). Here the CDR3 reads CASSFGLAGGYEQYF. CDR3 nucleotides: TGTGCCAGCAGCTTTGGACTAGCGGGGGGTTACGAGCAGTACTTC.

The V call is TRBV14, the J call TRBJ2-7; the match to TRBD1 covers 7 bases. V lost 4 bases to trimming and J lost 3 bases; unmatched junction nucleotides: 12. Germline V gives CDR1 SGHDN, CDR2 FVKESK. This CDR3 has 16 residues. As DNA, the CDR3 is TGTGCCAGCAGCCGCAATCCGGGACAGTCCCGCTACGAGCAGTACTTC. It translates to CASSRNPGQSRYEQYF.

This sequence joins TRBV2 and TRBJ1-2, with a weak D call TRBD1 (6 bases). CDR1 and CDR2 (germline): SNHLY, FYNNEI. This CDR3 comprises 14 residues. V dropped 10 bases and J dropped 7 bases, with 22 bases sitting between them. In DNA form, the CDR3 reads TGTGCCACGGGGGAGGGGGTCAGGAATGTTGGCTACACCTTC. This translates into CATGEGVRNVGYTF.

V and J are TRBV7-9 and TRBJ1-5; D is possibly TRBD1 (6 bases). CDR1 SEHNR and CDR2 FQNEAQ come from the germline V gene (reference sequence). The length of the CDR3 is 19 residues. Trimming removed 4 bases at V and 1 base at J, with 23 bases between. The CDR3 coding sequence is TGTGCCAGCAGCTACTCAATTGCGAACAGGGATTCGAGCAATCAGCCCCAGCATTTT. Protein sequence: CASSYSIANRDSSNQPQHF.

The gene calls are TRBV6-5 and TRBJ1-1, with D maybe TRBD1 (6 bases). This CDR3 region has 15 residues. The germline V gene encodes CDR1 MNHEY and CDR2 SVGAGI. V lost 6 bases and J 1 base, leaving 15 bases between the germline ends. The CDR3 sequence: CASRRGTESNTEAFF. The DNA of the CDR3 is TGTGCCAGCAGAAGGGGGACGGAGTCGAACACTGAAGCTTTCTTT.

This clone was detected a few times. This CDR3 is CASSAYRVWTYEQYF. For the CDR3, the DNA is TGTGCCAGCAGTGCCTACAGGGTATGGACCTACGAGCAGTACTTC. V gene TRBV28 combines with J gene TRBJ2-7; D is perhaps TRBD1 (6 bases). The length of the CDR3 is 15 residues. The germline V gene has CDR1 MDHEN and CDR2 SYDVKM. V lost 5 bases, J lost 2 bases, and 16 bases lay in between.

The V and J genes are TRBV30 and TRBJ1-4; TRBD1 aligns across 9 bases. The germline CDR1 and CDR2 sequences are GTSNPN and SVGIG (reference sequence). The CDR3 has 14 residues. V gave up 0 bases and J gave up 7 bases; unmatched junction bases: 3. CDR3 nucleotides: TGTGCCTGGAGTGTGGGGGGACAGGGTGAAAAACTGTTTTTT. This sequence encodes CAWSVGGQGEKLFF.

The chain links TRBV6-2 or TRBV6-3 to TRBJ1-5, with D possibly TRBD1 on 6 matching bases. Germline CDR1 MNHEY, CDR2 SVGEGT. The CDR3 has 15 amino acids. V gave up 3 bases and J gave up 3 bases, with 12 bases separating them. CDR3 loop: CASSYLDSPNQPQHF. The CDR3 nucleotides are TGTGCCAGCAGTTATCTGGACAGCCCCAATCAGCCCCAGCATTTT.

V usage is TRBV5-4 and J usage is TRBJ1-2; D remains ambiguous. CDR1 and CDR2 (germline): SGHNT, YYREEE (reference sequence). The CDR3 loop spans 13 amino acids. The ends were cut back, 3 bases at V and 6 bases at J, with 12 bases in the middle. This CDR3 reads CASSSTMYDGYTF. CDR3 in DNA: TGTGCCAGCAGCTCCACAATGTACGATGGCTACACCTTC.

The chain is built from TRBV14 and TRBJ1-2, with 9 bases matching TRBD1. J lost 7 bases, V lost 0 bases, and 6 bases had no gene match. From germline, CDR1 is SGHDN and CDR2 FVKESK. CDR3 length: 15 amino acids. The CDR3 protein is CASSQDRDRVVGYTF. In DNA, the CDR3 is TGTGCCAGCAGCCAAGATCGGGACAGGGTGGTTGGCTACACCTTC. The full variable domain, its missing parts supplied by reference TRBV14 and TRBJ1-2, is EAGVTQFPSHSVIEKGQTVTLRCDPISGHDNLYWYRRVMGKEIKFLLHFVKESKQDESGMPNNRFLAERTGGTYSTLKVQPAELEDSGVYFCASSQDRDRVVGYTFGSGTRLTVV.

The genes are TRBV30 and TRBJ1-1; 7 bases match TRBD1. The V gene end was trimmed by 0 bases and the J gene end by 6 bases; junction bases not matched to a gene: 7. The length of the CDR3 is 14 residues. Germline loops: CDR1 GTSNPN, CDR2 SVGIG (reference sequence). The CDR3 DNA reads as TGTGCCTGGAGTGTATTACCCAGGGGGGCTGAAGCTTTCTTT. Translated, it gives CAWSVLPRGAEAFF.

The chain joins TRBV5-1 to TRBJ2-7; a possible D gene is TRBD1 (5 bases). This CDR3 is built from 12 residues. V lost 1 base to trimming and J lost 4 bases, with 6 bases between them. CDR1 and CDR2 (germline): SGHRS, YFSETQ. The CDR3 DNA is TGCGCCAGCAGCTTGACAGGTTACGAGCAGTACTTC. Protein sequence: CASSLTGYEQYF.

The chain employs TRBV7-2 and TRBJ2-7, with 10 bases matching TRBD1. V gave up 5 bases and J gave up 2 bases; unmatched junction bases: 6. Germline values: CDR1 SGHTA, CDR2 FQGNSA. CDR3 length equals 15 residues. The CDR3 reads CASSLRQGATYEQYF. For the CDR3, the DNA is TGTGCCAGCAGCCTCCGACAGGGGGCGACCTACGAGCAGTACTTC.

The J gene is TRBJ2-1, the V gene TRBV6-1; TRBD2 matches at 7 bases. Germline V gives CDR1 MNHNS, CDR2 SASEGT. The CDR3 loop spans 14 amino acids. The junction had 5 bases not matched to a gene; V was cut back by 2 bases and J by 7 bases. The CDR3 reads CASSEWPGGNEQFF. The DNA of the CDR3 is TGTGCCAGCAGTGAATGGCCGGGAGGTAATGAGCAGTTCTTC.